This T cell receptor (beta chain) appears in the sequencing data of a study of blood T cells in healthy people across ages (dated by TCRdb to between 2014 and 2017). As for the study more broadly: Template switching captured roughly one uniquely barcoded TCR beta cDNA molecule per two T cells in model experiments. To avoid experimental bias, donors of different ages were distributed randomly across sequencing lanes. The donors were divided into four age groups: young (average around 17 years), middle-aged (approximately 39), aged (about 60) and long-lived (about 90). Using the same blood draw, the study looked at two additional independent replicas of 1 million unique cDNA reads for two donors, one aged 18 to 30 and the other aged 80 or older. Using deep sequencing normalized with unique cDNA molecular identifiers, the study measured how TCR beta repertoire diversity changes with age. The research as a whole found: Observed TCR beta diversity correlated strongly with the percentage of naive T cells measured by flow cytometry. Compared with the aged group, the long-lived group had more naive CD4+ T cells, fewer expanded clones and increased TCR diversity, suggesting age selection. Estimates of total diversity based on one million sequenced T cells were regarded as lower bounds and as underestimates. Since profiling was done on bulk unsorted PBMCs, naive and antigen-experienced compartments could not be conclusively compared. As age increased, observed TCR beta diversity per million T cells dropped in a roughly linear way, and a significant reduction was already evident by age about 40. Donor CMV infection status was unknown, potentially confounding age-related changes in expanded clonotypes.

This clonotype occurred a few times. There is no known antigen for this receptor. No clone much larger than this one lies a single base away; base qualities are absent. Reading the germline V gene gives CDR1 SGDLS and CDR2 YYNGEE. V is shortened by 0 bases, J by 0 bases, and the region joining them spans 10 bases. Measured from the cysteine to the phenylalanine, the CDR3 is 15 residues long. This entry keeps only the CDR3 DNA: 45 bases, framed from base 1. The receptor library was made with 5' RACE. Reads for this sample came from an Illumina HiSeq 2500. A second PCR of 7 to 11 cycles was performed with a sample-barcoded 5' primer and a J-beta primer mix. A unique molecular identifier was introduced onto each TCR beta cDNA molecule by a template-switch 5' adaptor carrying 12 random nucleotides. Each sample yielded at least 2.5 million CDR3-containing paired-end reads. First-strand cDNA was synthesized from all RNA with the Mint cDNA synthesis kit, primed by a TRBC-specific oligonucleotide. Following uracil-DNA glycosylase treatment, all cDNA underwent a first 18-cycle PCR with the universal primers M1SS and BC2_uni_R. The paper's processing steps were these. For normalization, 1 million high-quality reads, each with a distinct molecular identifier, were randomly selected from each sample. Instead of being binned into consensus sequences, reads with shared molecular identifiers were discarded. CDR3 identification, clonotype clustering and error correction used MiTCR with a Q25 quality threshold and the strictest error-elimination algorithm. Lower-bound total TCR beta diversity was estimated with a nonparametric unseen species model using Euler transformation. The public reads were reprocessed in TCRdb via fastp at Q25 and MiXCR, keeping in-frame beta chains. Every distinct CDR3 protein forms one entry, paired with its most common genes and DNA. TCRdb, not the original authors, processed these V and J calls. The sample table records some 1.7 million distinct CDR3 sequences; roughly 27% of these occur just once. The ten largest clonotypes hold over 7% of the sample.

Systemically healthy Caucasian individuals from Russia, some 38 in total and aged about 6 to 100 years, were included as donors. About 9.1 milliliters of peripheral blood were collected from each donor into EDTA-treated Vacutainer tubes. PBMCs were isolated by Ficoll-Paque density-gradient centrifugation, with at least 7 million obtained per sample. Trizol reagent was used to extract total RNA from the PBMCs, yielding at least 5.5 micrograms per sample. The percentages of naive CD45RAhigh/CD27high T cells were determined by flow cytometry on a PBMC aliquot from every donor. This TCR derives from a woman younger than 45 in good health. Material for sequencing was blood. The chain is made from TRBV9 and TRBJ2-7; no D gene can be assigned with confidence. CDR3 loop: CASSVDESFSYEQYF. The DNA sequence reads TGTGCCAGCAGCGTAGATGAATCCTTCTCCTACGAGCAGTACTTC. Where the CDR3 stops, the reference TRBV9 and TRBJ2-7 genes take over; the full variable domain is DSGVTQTPKHLITATGQRVTLRCSPRSGDLSVYWYQQSLDQGLQFLIQYYNGEERAKGNILERFSAQQFPDLHSELNLSSLELGDSALYFCASSVDESFSYEQYFGPGTRLTVT.